The 6 T cell receptor beta chains below come from one sample, sequenced in a study of T cells of healthy individuals. In TCRdb, the 5' RACE reads were re-called with MiXCR into one record per CDR3 protein. The sample holds about 41,000 distinct CDR3 sequences; 4% to 5% are singletons and the top ten take about 10%. These TCRs come from a human donor in good health.

The table lists this clonotype with many counts. V is TRBV6-2 or TRBV6-3 and J is TRBJ2-7, with 12 bases identical to TRBD2. From germline, CDR1 is MNHEY and CDR2 SVGEGT. V lost 6 bases to trimming and J lost 5 bases; unmatched junction nucleotides: 8. The CDR3 covers 15 residues. The CDR3 DNA is TGTGCCAGCAGAGTAAGGACTAGCGGGAAGAACGAGCAGTACTTC. It is translated as CASRVRTSGKNEQYF.

Ten or more counts support this clonotype. The chain employs TRBV13 and TRBJ2-7; 9 bases align to TRBD1. Germline CDR1 is PRHDT and CDR2 is FYEKMQ (reference sequence). After removal of 5 bases from V and 3 bases from J, the junction contained 8 bases not matched to a gene. This CDR3 contains 15 residues. CDR3 coding DNA: TGTGCCAGCAGCCTAAGGGGGACAGGGCACTACGAGCAGTACTTC. The encoded protein is CASSLRGTGHYEQYF.

There are many counts of this clonotype. This chain connects TRBV28 to TRBJ1-2, with D unclear. V lost 3 bases to trimming and J lost 6 bases, with 14 bases between them. The germline V gene encodes CDR1 MDHEN and CDR2 SYDVKM. The CDR3 sequence is 14 residues long. The CDR3 region is CASSFLGMFDGYTF. In nucleotides, the CDR3 is TGTGCCAGCAGTTTTCTAGGGATGTTTGATGGCTACACCTTC.

A word on this clonotype: Sequence at one end of the junction differs from germline and may be a read error. The chain links TRBV24-1 to TRBJ2-2; maybe TRBD1 (6 bases). The CDR3 consists of 16 residues. Per the germline V gene, CDR1 is KGHDR and CDR2 is SFDVKD. CDR3 loop: CSTSDVGQINTGELFF. In DNA form, the CDR3 reads TGTTCCACCAGTGATGTTGGACAGATTAACACCGGGGAGCTGTTTTTT.

This clonotype appeared many times. This sequence joins TRBV2 and TRBJ2-7; 7 bases align to TRBD2. The germline V gene has CDR1 SNHLY and CDR2 FYNNEI. The junction had 16 bases not matched to a gene; V was cut back by 7 bases and J by 4 bases. The CDR3 spans 16 residues. DNA of the CDR3: TGTGCCAGCAAGTCTAGCGGAAGAGGGTCTGTTTACGAGCAGTACTTC. This translates into CASKSSGRGSVYEQYF.

This clonotype was counted ten times or more. This chain joins TRBV7-9 and TRBJ1-6; 8 bases align to TRBD1. There are 16 residues in the CDR3. V was pared by 5 bases and J by 4 bases, with 7 bases of the junction left unmatched. Germline lookup yields CDR1 SEHNR and CDR2 FQNEAQ (reference sequence). CDR3 DNA sequence: TGTGCCAGCAGCGCCGGGACAGGTTTTTATAATTCACCCCTCCACTTT. Translation: CASSAGTGFYNSPLHF.